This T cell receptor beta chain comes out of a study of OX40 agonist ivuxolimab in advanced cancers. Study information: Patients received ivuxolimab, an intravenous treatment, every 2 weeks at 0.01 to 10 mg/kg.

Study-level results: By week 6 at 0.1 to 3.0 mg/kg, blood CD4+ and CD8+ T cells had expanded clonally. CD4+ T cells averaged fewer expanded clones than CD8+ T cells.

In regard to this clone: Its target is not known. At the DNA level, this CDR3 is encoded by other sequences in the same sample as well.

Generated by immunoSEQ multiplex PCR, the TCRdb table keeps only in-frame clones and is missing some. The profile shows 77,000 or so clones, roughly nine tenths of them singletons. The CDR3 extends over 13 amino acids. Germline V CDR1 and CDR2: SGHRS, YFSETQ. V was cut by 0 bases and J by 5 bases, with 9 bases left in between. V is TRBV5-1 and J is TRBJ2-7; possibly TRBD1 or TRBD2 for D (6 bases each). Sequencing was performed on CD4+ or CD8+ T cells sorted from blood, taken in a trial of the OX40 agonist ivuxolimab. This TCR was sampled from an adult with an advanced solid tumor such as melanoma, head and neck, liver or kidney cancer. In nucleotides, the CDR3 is TGCGCCAGCAGCTTGGCGGGGGCGGACGAGCAGTACTTC. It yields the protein CASSLAGADEQYF.